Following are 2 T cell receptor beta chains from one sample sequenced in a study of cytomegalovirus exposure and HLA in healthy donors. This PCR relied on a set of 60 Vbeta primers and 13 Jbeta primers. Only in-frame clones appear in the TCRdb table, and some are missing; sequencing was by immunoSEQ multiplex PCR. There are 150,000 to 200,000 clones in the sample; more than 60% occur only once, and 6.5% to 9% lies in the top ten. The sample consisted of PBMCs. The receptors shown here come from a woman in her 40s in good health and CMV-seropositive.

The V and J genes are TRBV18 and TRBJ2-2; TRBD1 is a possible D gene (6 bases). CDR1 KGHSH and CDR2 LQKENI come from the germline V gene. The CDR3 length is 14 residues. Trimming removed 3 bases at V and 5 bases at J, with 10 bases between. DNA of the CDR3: TGTGCCAGCTCACCGGGACAAAGGACCGGGGAGCTGTTTTTT. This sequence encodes CASSPGQRTGELFF.

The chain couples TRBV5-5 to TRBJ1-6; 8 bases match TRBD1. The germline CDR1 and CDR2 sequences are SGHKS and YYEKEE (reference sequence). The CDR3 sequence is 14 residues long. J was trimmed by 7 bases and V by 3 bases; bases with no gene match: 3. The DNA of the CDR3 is TGTGCCAGCAGCTGGGGACAGGACAATTCACCCCTCCACTTT. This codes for CASSWGQDNSPLHF.